The clone carrying this T cell receptor beta chain was seen ten or more times. Its antigen is unknown. This sample is drawn from a study of neurological immune-mediated disorders. Study-level findings and limits: HTLV-1-associated myelopathy had the most TCR clonal expansion, while multiple sclerosis had the least, a level that fell below healthy controls. Across subjects, expanded clones had no CDR3 amino acid sequences in common, pointing to private repertoires in all groups.

V was shortened by 6 bases and J by 2 bases, with 17 bases between the two germline ends. This CDR3 region has 15 residues. Germline loops: CDR1 DFQATT, CDR2 SNEGSKA (reference sequence). It was by 5'RACE with 10-nucleotide random UMIs that the cDNA was made. TCRdb re-called the 5' RACE reads through MiXCR, storing one row per CDR3 protein. The sample records roughly 60,000 distinct CDR3 sequences, 4% to 5.5% being singletons. Source material: PBMCs. This chain connects TRBV20-1 to TRBJ2-1; TRBD1 might be the D (5 bases). The receptor comes from a woman between 50 and 59 years old with multiple sclerosis. The CDR3 bases are TGCAGTGCCTACGGGTCTCCCAGGGCCTACAATGAGCAGTTCTTC. Its protein is CSAYGSPRAYNEQFF.